The T cell receptor beta chain under discussion was sequenced for a study of T cells after yellow fever vaccination (dated by TCRdb to between 2018 and 2020). At the level of the whole study: The SMART-Seq v4 Ultra Low Input RNA kit was used to prepare libraries from fractions with low cell numbers. To track T-cell clones before and after primary and booster YFV17D yellow fever vaccination, bulk TCR alpha and beta repertoires were sequenced longitudinally. The cohort comprised two healthy male donors, one aged 18 to 30 and one aged 30 to 40 years. Blood samples were taken at several timepoints before and after primary and secondary immunization, and bulk PBMC replicates and cell subsets were isolated.

TCRdb records Illumina NovaSeq 6000 as the sequencer. TCR cDNA was synthesized by 5'RACE template switching, which introduced a universal primer site and unique molecular identifiers. Priming of cDNA synthesis was performed from both the TCR alpha and TCR beta constant segments. Library amplification used two PCR steps, and the second PCR step added sample barcodes and sequencing adapters. Sequencing of libraries was done on Illumina HiSeq 2500 (2x100 bp) or NovaSeq (2x150 bp). On the authors' methods: Demultiplexing of reads and collapsing into UMI consensus sequences were performed with MIGEC, and V(D)J alignment was carried out with MiXCR. Using edgeR on replicate PBMC samples, clonotypes were called vaccine-responding if FDR was below 0.01 and the log2 fold change was above 5 up to day 15. Each bulk clonotype received a CD4 or CD8 identity based on whether the sequenced CD4 or CD8 repertoire contained that clonotype at higher abundance. Using fastp trimming at Q25 and MiXCR clonotype assembly, TCRdb reanalyzed the public sequencing data and kept in-frame beta chains. Each entry merges the rows of one CDR3 protein and shows their most common DNA and genes. Clone size and V and J calls follow TCRdb, not the original study. The sample data list about 220,000 distinct CDR3 sequences, and approximately 3.3% of these were observed just once. The ten most abundant clones make up 3.2% of the sample.

Paper-wide results and their limitations: Compared with the primary T-cell response, the secondary T-cell response was faster but weaker, reaching its peak on day 5 rather than on day 15. Computational filtering was needed because FACS-sorted repertoires could contain abundant contaminating clonotypes from the bulk population. After the booster, most of the clones that had expanded following primary vaccination were detected again (approximately 96% of CD4 and 85% to 90% of CD8), which suggests that memory was broadly maintained. A small share of clonotypes was detected in both CD4 and CD8 compartments, with the overlap likely arising from convergent recombination. Because the study included only two donors, the extent to which the findings can be generalized is limited.

This clonotype has ten or more counts. The target of this receptor is not known. The sample holds no much larger clone one base away, and base qualities are not on file. The sample's treatment or condition label, in plain terms: live attenuated yellow fever vaccine strain. A standard Ficoll-Paque protocol was used to isolate PBMCs from peripheral blood. CD4 and CD8 T-cell fractions were isolated with Dynabeads CD4 and CD8 positive selection kits. RNA was extracted with TriZol from bulk PBMCs, CD4 and CD8 fractions, and dextramer-positive and dextramer-negative fractions. Per the germline V gene (reference sequence), MNHNY is the CDR1 and SVGAGI is the CDR2. V loses 6 bases at its end and J loses 5 bases; junction bases beyond the gene matches: 3. Reading from cysteine to phenylalanine, the CDR3 counts 12 amino acids. This entry keeps only the CDR3 DNA: 36 bases, framed from base 1.

The chain was built from TRBV6-6 and TRBJ2-5, and 7 junctional nucleotides match TRBD1. This sequence originates from a young man who received the YFV17D yellow fever vaccine. The source was CD4+ T cells sorted from PBMCs, collected 10 days after the yellow fever booster vaccination. The CDR3 protein is CASSWGQETQYF. The DNA sequence is TGTGCCAGCAGCTGGGGACAGGAGACCCAGTACTTC.